Here is one T cell receptor (beta chain) with its context. The target antigen is unknown. Germline loops: CDR1 MGHDK, CDR2 SYGVNS. Trimming pared 2 bases from V and 3 bases from J, leaving 10 bases between. The CDR3 sequence is 14 residues long. TCRdb keeps only in-frame clones here, not all; method: immunoSEQ multiplex PCR. The sample consists of roughly 30,000 clones, 85% to 90% of them appearing once. The sample is drawn from a study of T cells in localized non-small cell lung cancer. General observations from the study: Adjacent lung tissue had a median about 57 of the top 100 clones found in the tumor. Because sequencing included only one region (of the tumor), heterogeneity remains possible. Uninvolved adjacent lung had the highest recorded T cell clonality, with tumor below it. Prolonged overall survival went with higher T cell density in the blood.

The sample in question was peripheral blood, obtained before any cancer treatment. This chain joins TRBV25-1 and TRBJ1-1, with D perhaps matching TRBD1 (5 bases). The origin of this receptor is a female donor at least 60 years old with stage III squamous cell lung carcinoma. The CDR3 nucleotides read TGTGCCAGCAGTGAAATCTCCAGGGACACTGAAGCTTTCTTT. It is translated as CASSEISRDTEAFF. The full variable domain, in which reference TRBV25-1 and TRBJ1-1 provide the parts outside the CDR3, is EADIYQTPRYLVIGTGKKITLECSQTMGHDKMYWYQQDPGMELHLIHYSYGVNSTEKGDLSSESTVSRIRTEHFPLTLESARPSHTSQYLCASSEISRDTEAFFGQGTRLTVV.